This TCR beta chain is from a study of blood T cell repertoires in COVID-19. Study in general: The United States, Italy and Spain supplied acute and convalescent COVID-19 samples.

As processed by the authors: The assay estimated nucleated cells by amplifying reference gene primers. Method: immunoSEQ multiplex PCR; TCRdb's copy keeps in-frame clones and lacks some. Clone size and the V and J calls come from that table; the DNA yielded D and trimming. Of 180,000 or so clones in the sample, about 77% were seen once. CDR3 length: 18 amino acids. Trimming left V 1 base short and J 0 bases short, with 17 bases between. This clonotype originated in an elderly woman with active or convalescent COVID-19. The J gene is TRBJ1-5, the V gene TRBV5-7; D is unclear. TRBV5-7 is classed as an ORF, of uncertain function. The sequenced material came from peripheral blood. This CDR3 reads CASSLIREGTYSNQPQHF. The CDR3 DNA reads TGTGCCAGCAGCTTGATCCGGGAGGGAACCTATAGCAATCAGCCCCAGCATTTT.